This entry concerns a single T cell receptor beta chain. The antigen is unknown. These data belong to a study of PD-L1 blockade in urothelial cancer. Study in general: In the patient group, about 90% of the roughly 30 were males with bladder-origin urothelial cancer.

Repertoires were generated with immunoSEQ multiplex PCR, while TCRdb's copy carries only in-frame clones and drops some. The data contain around 120,000 clones, roughly 89% of them seen just once; the ten biggest clones take up 1.5% to 2%. Findings of the study overall: Durable benefit was linked to greater 3-week expansion of tumor-associated blood clones.

Time point given: peripheral blood 6 weeks after treatment start. Germline CDR1 reads SGHTA; CDR2 reads FQGNSA. Trimming cost V 4 bases and J 0 bases; bases outside gene matches: 4. This CDR3 spans 15 amino acids. This material consisted of PBMCs, taken around atezolizumab (anti-PD-L1) treatment. The TCR was taken from a man aged 55 to 70 with urothelial cancer. This rearrangement joins TRBV7-2 to TRBJ2-7; 9 bases map to TRBD2. The CDR3 DNA reads TGTGCCAGCAGCTGGGCGGGGGGGAGCTCCTACGAGCAGTACTTC. It translates to CASSWAGGSSYEQYF.